What follows are 29 T cell receptor beta chains derived from one specimen sequenced in a study of Ad26.COV2.S vaccination and SARS-CoV-2 variants. Generated by immunoSEQ multiplex PCR, the TCRdb table keeps only in-frame clones and is missing some. Among approximately 97,000 clones, roughly 75% were seen once, and the ten largest hold 17%. The sequencing used peripheral blood, collected after recovery from COVID-19. Receptors originate from a human donor who had recovered from COVID-19.

The rearrangement joins TRBV6-5 to TRBJ2-7; 8 nucleotides agree with TRBD1. The CDR3 is made up of 14 amino acids. Unmatched junction bases numbered 4, after V lost 6 bases and J lost 0 bases. Germline CDR1 and CDR2: MNHEY and SVGAGI. The CDR3 DNA reads as TGTGCCAGCAGGAGGGGACAGGCCTCCTACGAGCAGTACTTC. Its protein product is CASRRGQASYEQYF.

This chain joins TRBV3-1 (or the pseudogene TRBV3-2) and TRBJ1-2, with 7 bases identical to TRBD1. The CDR3 has 15 residues. The germline CDR1 and CDR2 sequences are LGHDT and YNNKEL (reference sequence). V lost 1 base and J lost 2; bases outside the gene matches: 4. CDR3 protein: CASSQAGTENYGYTF. DNA of the CDR3: TGTGCCAGCAGCCAAGCCGGGACAGAAAACTATGGCTACACCTTC.

In nucleotides, the CDR3 is TGTGCCTGGAGTGTAGGGTCAGGGAGCTCCTACGAGCAGTACTTC. Amino acid sequence: CAWSVGSGSSYEQYF. The rearrangement uses TRBV30 and TRBJ2-7; D is possibly TRBD1 or TRBD2 (5 bases each). Germline CDR1 reads GTSNPN; CDR2 reads SVGIG (reference sequence). The V gene lost 0 bases and the J gene lost 0 bases, with 12 bases spanning the gap. The CDR3 is made up of 15 amino acids. Together with reference TRBV30 and TRBJ2-7, the CDR3 gives the full variable domain: SQTIHQWPATLVQPVGSPLSLECTVEGTSNPNLYWYRQAAGRGLQLLFYSVGIGQISSEVPQNLSASRPQDRQFILSSKKLLLSDSGFYLCAWSVGSGSSYEQYFGPGTRLTVT.

V and J are TRBV5-1 and TRBJ1-2; D is uncertain. The CDR3 contains 14 residues. Looked up from germline, CDR1 is SGHRS and CDR2 is YFSETQ. The V end lost 5 bases, the J end lost 0 bases, and 11 bases lay between the germline ends. The CDR3 DNA sequence: TGCGCCAGCAGAGCCGTGGGAGCTAACTATGGCTACACCTTC. This gives the protein CASRAVGANYGYTF.

This clone was detected only once. The CDR3 sequence is CASSLQPGQGEETQYF. The CDR3 DNA reads TGCGCCAGCAGCTTGCAACCGGGACAGGGCGAAGAGACCCAGTACTTC. The chain carries TRBV5-1 and TRBJ2-5; 9 positions match TRBD1. V was clipped by 1 base and J by 3 bases; unmatched bases: 7. The CDR3 spans 16 residues. Germline V gene data show CDR1 as SGHRS and CDR2 as YFSETQ.

A word on this clone: This specimen includes other DNA sequences encoding the same CDR3. The rearrangement links TRBV18 to TRBJ1-1; D call uncertain. V lost 5 bases to trimming and J lost 3 bases, with 10 bases between them. The CDR3 spans 13 residues. The germline V gene has CDR1 KGHSH and CDR2 LQKENI. The CDR3 sequence: CASSSTGDTEAFF. The CDR3 coding sequence is TGTGCCAGCTCAAGTACCGGGGACACTGAAGCTTTCTTT.

This rearrangement joins TRBV4-1 to TRBJ1-1, with D perhaps TRBD1 (6 bases). The CDR3 sequence is 15 residues long. Germline lookup yields CDR1 MGHRA and CDR2 YSYEKL. V lost 6 bases to trimming and J lost 1 base, with 15 bases between them. CDR3 in amino acids: CASRAIGGANTEAFF. The CDR3 DNA sequence: TGCGCCAGCAGAGCGATCGGGGGGGCGAACACTGAAGCTTTCTTT.

This chain links TRBV28 with TRBJ1-2; 7 nucleotides agree with TRBD1. V shed 7 bases, J shed 8 bases, and the junction held 10 bases outside the gene matches. The CDR3 spans 13 residues. The V gene's germline CDR1 is MDHEN and CDR2 SYDVKM. CDR3 DNA sequence: TGTGCCAGCACCTTATCAGGGGGTAGGGGCTACACCTTC. Amino acid sequence: CASTLSGGRGYTF.

This chain uses TRBV7-3 with TRBJ1-2; TRBD1 agrees at 10 bases. The V segment lost 6 bases and the J segment 4 bases; nucleotides outside the gene matches: 5. The CDR3 length is 14 residues. Per germline, CDR1 SGHTA and CDR2 FQGTGA. Here the CDR3 DNA reads TGTGCCAGCAGTCCAGACAGGGGGCCCTATGGCTACACCTTC. It encodes CASSPDRGPYGYTF.

This chain uses TRBV5-1 with TRBJ2-1; D gene unclear. The CDR3 runs to 15 residues. Trimming cost V 1 base and J 0 bases, with 8 bases left between them. CDR1 SGHRS and CDR2 YFSETQ come from the germline V gene. Written as DNA, the CDR3 is TGCGCCAGCAGCTTGACCGAAAGCTCCTACAATGAGCAGTTCTTC. It encodes CASSLTESSYNEQFF.

The chain has TRBV25-1 and TRBJ1-6; 7 bases map to TRBD1. This CDR3 spans 13 amino acids. Germline assignment: CDR1 MGHDK and CDR2 SYGVNS. J lost 7 bases, V lost 7 bases, and 4 bases had no gene match. The CDR3 region is CASTRGLNSPLHF. The CDR3 DNA is TGTGCCAGCACGAGGGGGCTAAATTCACCCCTCCACTTT.

This sequence joins TRBV5-4 and TRBJ2-7; a possible D gene is TRBD1 (6 bases). Trimming cost V 3 bases and J 4 bases, with 11 bases left between them. The CDR3 runs 13 residues. CDR1 is SGHNT and CDR2 is YYREEE in the germline V gene (reference sequence). Written as DNA, the CDR3 is TGTGCCAGCAGCTACGGACAGACATACGAGCAGTACTTC. Amino acids: CASSYGQTYEQYF.

This chain connects TRBV11-2 to TRBJ2-5, with D tentatively TRBD2 (6 bases). Trimming shortened V by 4 bases and J by 4 bases, and 19 bases separated the two germline ends. Germline V gene data show CDR1 as SGHAT and CDR2 as FQNNGV. This CDR3 has 16 residues. In DNA form, the CDR3 reads TGTGCCAGCAGCTCCCCAACCCGCGGAGGGCGAGAGACCCAGTACTTC. As protein: CASSSPTRGGRETQYF.

The chain combines TRBV28 with TRBJ1-6; D gene unclear. V gave up 2 bases and J gave up 8 bases, with 7 bases separating them. The CDR3 sequence is 13 residues long. Germline V gene data show CDR1 as MDHEN and CDR2 as SYDVKM. Written as DNA, the CDR3 is TGTGCCAGCAGTTTAAGGGTTGATTCACCCCTCCACTTT. Protein product: CASSLRVDSPLHF.

V is TRBV6-5 and J is TRBJ2-4; 7 nucleotides agree with TRBD2. Germline V gives CDR1 MNHEY, CDR2 SVGAGI. V trimming: 0 bases; J trimming: 2 bases; junction bases outside the gene matches: 4. The CDR3 has 16 amino acids. The CDR3 DNA reads as TGTGCCAGCAGTTACTCGTACGGGGGGTCCAAAAACATTCAGTACTTC. It translates to CASSYSYGGSKNIQYF.

The chain links TRBV5-4 to TRBJ1-1, with a weak D call TRBD1 (5 bases). V gave up 0 bases and J gave up 1 base, with 10 bases separating them. The CDR3 covers 15 residues. Germline assignment: CDR1 SGHNT and CDR2 YYREEE (reference sequence). CDR3 nucleotide sequence: TGTGCCAGCAGCTTGGCCAAACAGGCGAACACTGAAGCTTTCTTT. This sequence encodes CASSLAKQANTEAFF.

This clone was recorded a few times. The CDR3 spells CASSKGTPSYGYTF. Here the CDR3 DNA reads TGTGCCAGCAGCAAAGGGACCCCCTCCTATGGCTACACCTTC. V gene TRBV5-6 combines with J gene TRBJ1-2; possible D gene TRBD1, 5 bases. The CDR3 totals 14 residues. V lost 4 bases and J lost 4, with 14 bases in between. Germline V gene sequence: CDR1 SGHDT, CDR2 YYEEEE.

This clone was seen a single time. V is TRBV5-1 and J is TRBJ1-6; tentative D call: TRBD1 (6 bases). Germline V gene lookup returns CDR1 SGHRS and CDR2 YFSETQ. Trimming removed 0 bases at V and 6 bases at J, with 13 bases between. The CDR3 spans 16 residues. This CDR3 reads CASSLVPGTSNSPLHF. The CDR3 DNA follows: TGCGCCAGCAGCTTGGTTCCCGGGACAAGTAATTCACCCCTCCACTTT.

The chain recombines TRBV5-1 with TRBJ2-1; TRBD1 is a possible D gene (7 bases). There are 15 residues in the CDR3. V lost 4 bases and J 8 bases, leaving 19 bases between the germline ends. Germline V gene sequence: CDR1 SGHRS, CDR2 YFSETQ. In DNA form, the CDR3 reads TGCGCCAGCAGCGGCGGACTATTCCAGGGGGATGAGCAGTTCTTC. This encodes CASSGGLFQGDEQFF.

The gene calls are TRBV29-1 and TRBJ2-7, with D perhaps being TRBD1 or TRBD2 (6 bases each). Germline V lookup: CDR1 SQVTM, CDR2 ANQGSEA. The V end lost 7 bases, the J end lost 2 bases, and 18 bases lay between the germline ends. The CDR3 sequence is 14 residues long. The CDR3 DNA sequence: TGCAGCGCAGCACAGGGTTGGGGGGCCTACGAGCAGTACTTC. Protein product: CSAAQGWGAYEQYF.

This sequence joins TRBV6-5 and TRBJ2-5, with a possible D match to TRBD1 (5 bases). The CDR3 runs to 15 residues. CDR1 is MNHEY, CDR2 SVGAGI, per germline. Between the trimmed V and J ends, which lost 2 bases and 0 bases, there was a span of 10 bases. CDR3 in DNA: TGTGCCAGCAGTTACGGAGACAGAGACCAAGAGACCCAGTACTTC. This sequence encodes CASSYGDRDQETQYF.

The chain carries TRBV5-4 and TRBJ1-6; TRBD1 matches 8 bases. CDR1 and CDR2 from the germline V gene are SGHNT and YYREEE (reference sequence). The V and J ends lost 4 bases and 10 bases, in that order; junction bases with no gene match: 13. The CDR3 is made up of 16 amino acids. CDR3 in amino acids: CASSSGTGGQESPLHF. In DNA form, the CDR3 reads TGTGCCAGCAGCAGTGGAACAGGGGGTCAGGAGTCACCCCTCCACTTT.

This clone was found a few times. The genes are TRBV7-2 and TRBJ1-3; D remains ambiguous. This CDR3 is 17 amino acids long. Looked up from germline, CDR1 is SGHTA and CDR2 is FQGNSA. V gave up 2 bases and J gave up 0 bases, with 14 bases separating them. The CDR3 spells CASSLFGGQLSGNTIYF. CDR3 sequence (DNA): TGTGCCAGCAGCTTATTCGGCGGGCAGCTCTCTGGAAACACCATATATTTT.

This clone was detected only once. This rearrangement joins TRBV28 to TRBJ1-2; TRBD1 matches at 7 bases. This CDR3 comprises 13 residues. Germline assignment: CDR1 MDHEN and CDR2 SYDVKM. V was clipped by 6 bases and J by 4 bases; unmatched bases: 5. The CDR3 sequence is CASRPGGIYGYTF. In DNA form, the CDR3 reads TGTGCCAGCAGGCCAGGGGGGATCTATGGCTACACCTTC.

The table lists this clone with a few counts. V usage is TRBV30 and J usage is TRBJ2-1; 7 nucleotides agree with TRBD2. The junction had 9 bases not matched to a gene; V was cut back by 4 bases and J by 3 bases. The CDR3 has 15 residues. The germline gives CDR1 GTSNPN, CDR2 SVGIG (reference sequence). The CDR3 DNA follows: TGTGCCTGGACTCTGGCGGGGGACCTCTACAATGAGCAGTTCTTC. This encodes CAWTLAGDLYNEQFF. Filled out from reference TRBV30 and TRBJ2-1, the complete variable domain reads SQTIHQWPATLVQPVGSPLSLECTVEGTSNPNLYWYRQAAGRGLQLLFYSVGIGQISSEVPQNLSASRPQDRQFILSSKKLLLSDSGFYLCAWTLAGDLYNEQFFGPGTRLTVL.

This clone was detected only a few times. The rearrangement links TRBV5-1 to TRBJ2-1, with 7 bases aligning to TRBD1. This CDR3 spans 14 amino acids. From germline, CDR1 is SGHRS and CDR2 YFSETQ. The ends lost 4 bases at V and 14 bases at J; junction bases unmatched: 15. DNA of the CDR3: TGCGCCAGCAGCGAGGGCCTGGAGACAGGGACGGAGTTCTTC. Translation gives CASSEGLETGTEFF.

The chain joins TRBV10-3 to TRBJ1-1, with 10 bases that match TRBD1. The J segment lost 3 bases and the V segment lost 10 bases, leaving 11 bases of the junction unmatched. Germline V gene sequence: CDR1 ENHRY, CDR2 SYGVKD. The CDR3 is 15 amino acids. The CDR3 coding sequence is TGTGCCAGCGGAATGGAGGACAGGGGGGACACTGAAGCTTTCTTT. The encoded protein is CASGMEDRGDTEAFF.

This rearrangement joins TRBV28 to TRBJ2-7; D could derive from TRBD1 or TRBD2 (5 bases each). Germline CDR1 and CDR2: MDHEN and SYDVKM. The CDR3 runs to 13 residues. Trimming left V 2 bases short and J 2 bases short, with 7 bases between. The CDR3 nucleotides read TGTGCCAGCAGTTTAGGGGGACCCTACGAGCAGTACTTC. As protein: CASSLGGPYEQYF.

The CDR3 nucleotides read TGTGCCAGCGAAAGGGAGGTATACGAGCAGTACTTC. Translated, it gives CASEREVYEQYF. The chain employs TRBV2 and TRBJ2-7, with D maybe TRBD2 (6 bases). CDR3 length: 12 amino acids. Trimming stripped 8 bases from V and 4 bases from J, with 12 bases between. Germline V gene lookup returns CDR1 SNHLY and CDR2 FYNNEI.